This T cell receptor beta chain stems from a study of monozygotic twins with inflammatory bowel disease (dated by TCRdb to between 2018 and 2020). At the level of the whole study: The complete study included about 30 monozygotic twin pairs: 19 IBD-discordant Danish pairs and nine German pairs, of which four were IBD-concordant and five were IBD-discordant. Each individual had, on average, about 151 000 unique TCRalpha sequences and 181 000 unique TCRbeta sequences available for analysis. Disease-associated traits were sought mainly through comparisons between IBD patients and their genetically identical healthy co-twins within discordant pairs. Paper-wide results and their limitations: Measured by the inverse Simpson index, TCRbeta repertoire diversity was lower in IBD patients than in their healthy co-twins. The analysis was unable to tell apart different T cell subtypes. No difference in repertoire similarity was observed between concordant and discordant twins, possibly owing to limited statistical power. The results gave no support for a single strong signal or clonotype linked to IBD. IBD patients shared fewer clonotypes with other individuals than healthy twins did, most markedly in patients showing signs of disease activity. Because patients received different immunosuppressive treatments, the repertoires may have picked up extra background noise and variability between individuals.

On this clonotype: No cognate antigen has been identified for it.

To prepare the library, 5' RACE was applied. For each TCR library, 3,000 to 4,000 ng of total RNA was used. For each sample, cDNA synthesis with SMARTScribe reverse transcriptase was split into eight separate reactions. During cDNA synthesis, template switching was used to introduce unique molecular identifiers that contained a 6-nucleotide sample barcode. TCRalpha and TCRbeta cDNA was amplified in two nested PCRs of 16 and 9 cycles, and bead purification was carried out after each PCR. Before amplification, the cDNA was both treated with uracil DNA-glycosylase and purified with the QIAquick PCR purification kit. The second PCR added Illumina TruSeq-compatible adapters along with sample-specific barcodes. TapeStation and Qubit were used to check library quality and concentration, and roughly 4.9 ng of each library was pooled. The pooled libraries were sequenced with 2 x 100 bp reads and custom sequencing primers on an Illumina HiSeq2500 single-index Rapid Run. Per the authors' processing: UMI-based consensus assembly with MiGEC version 1.2.6 was used to correct PCR and sequencing errors. MiXCR version 2.1.1 handled V(D)J alignment, clonotype assembly and CDR3 extraction. Normalisation of gene usage, clonotype sharing and MAIT/NKT TCR abundance was achieved by analysing the top 1000, 10 000 and 20 000 clonotypes per sample. After downsampling to 27 000 UMIs, diversity was calculated as the inverse Simpson index using the vegan R package. Statistical testing used paired Mann-Whitney U tests on the discordant twin pairs and applied Benjamini-Hochberg correction for multiple testing. After the reads were reprocessed by TCRdb, one entry was made per CDR3 protein sequence, with no DNA. These V and J calls rely on TCRdb rather than the paper's analysis. The table for this sample records fewer than 550,000 distinct CDR3 sequences. The ten largest account for about 2.6% of the sample.

Taken from cysteine to phenylalanine, the CDR3 has 18 residues. DNA is not on record. The CDR1 and CDR2 encoded by the germline V gene are KGHSY and FQNENV. A roughly 2.5 ml peripheral blood sample was drawn into PAXgene tubes per donor and stored at -80°C. Total RNA was isolated from whole blood with the PAXgene blood miRNA kit on an automated QIAcube, without T cell sorting. Peripheral blood from monozygotic twin pairs concordant or discordant for inflammatory bowel disease was subjected to deep TCRalpha and TCRbeta repertoire profiling with unique molecular barcoding. Smoking habits were recorded for all twin pairs, and individuals were classified as current, former or never smokers.

The TCR originated in a human donor with ulcerative colitis or Crohn's disease, or a healthy co-twin of an affected twin (not recorded which). The sequence joins TRBV16 to TRBJ2-1; the TCRdb call, TRBD1, lacks DNA for checking. The sequencing sample was made of blood. The CDR3 protein is CASSQVSGTGRSYNEQFF.